These T cell receptor beta chains were read from a single sample in a study of blood T cell repertoires in COVID-19. The data were produced by immunoSEQ multiplex PCR, yet TCRdb's version contains in-frame clones alone and is incomplete. Of under 450,000 clones in the sample, about 90% were seen once. Sequencing input: PBMCs or T cells enriched from blood (not recorded which). The receptors derive from a man aged 30-40 years who had recovered from COVID-19. Each CDR3 is given with its conserved first and last residue. The D gene is left open where the match is weak. Clone size appears in some rows only: once, few, many, or a class for an expanded clone.

v_call,j_call,d_call,clone_size,cdr3_aa,cdr3_nt
TRBV12-3/TRBV12-4,TRBJ1-2,.,.,CASSSGTLYGYTF,TGTGCCAGCAGTAGCGGGACTCTCTATGGCTACACCTTC
TRBV10-1,TRBJ1-3,TRBD1,few,CASSGTQGSEGNTIYF,TGCGCCAGCAGTGGGACACAGGGGTCGGAAGGAAACACCATATATTTT
TRBV7-9,TRBJ1-4,TRBD1,.,CASSLTPGQGMVELFF,TGTGCCAGCAGCTTAACCCCGGGACAGGGCATGGTAGAACTGTTTTTT
TRBV6-2/TRBV6-3,TRBJ2-7,TRBD2,.,CASSYRKAGGPNEQYF,TGTGCCAGCAGTTACCGCAAAGCGGGGGGGCCGAACGAGCAGTACTTC
TRBV9,TRBJ2-1,TRBD2,once,CASSVGGGQRGNEQFF,TGTGCCAGCAGCGTAGGCGGGGGTCAGCGGGGGAATGAGCAGTTCTTC
TRBV6-5,TRBJ1-5,TRBD1,.,CASSYSGQGGNQPQHF,TGTGCCAGCAGTTACTCTGGACAGGGGGGCAATCAGCCCCAGCATTTT
TRBV7-2,TRBJ2-5,.,few,CATRDRIETQYF,TGTGCCACCCGAGACAGAATAGAGACCCAGTACTTC
TRBV30,TRBJ2-6,.,few,CAWSLSGANVLTF,TGTGCCTGGTCACTGTCTGGGGCCAACGTCCTGACTTTC
TRBV24-1,TRBJ1-2,TRBD1,.,CATSDFGDREGGYTF,TGTGCCACCAGTGATTTTGGGGACAGGGAGGGTGGCTACACCTTC
TRBV30,TRBJ2-2,TRBD2,.,CAWKGGGLQTGELFF,TGTGCCTGGAAAGGCGGGGGGCTTCAAACCGGGGAGCTGTTTTTT
TRBV12-5,TRBJ1-2,.,.,CASGSYGYTF,TGTGCTAGTGGCAGCTATGGCTACACCTTC
TRBV2,TRBJ1-1,.,.,CAINSLWQSNTEAFF,TGTGCCATCAATTCCTTGTGGCAGTCGAACACTGAAGCTTTCTTT
TRBV9,TRBJ2-6,TRBD1,.,CASSSQGGAEIPGANVLTF,TGTGCCAGCAGCTCACAGGGGGGCGCAGAAATACCTGGGGCCAACGTCCTGACTTTC
TRBV30,TRBJ2-7,TRBD2,.,CAWAGVDYEQYF,TGTGCCTGGGCGGGGGTCGACTACGAGCAGTACTTC
TRBV4-2,TRBJ2-7,.,.,CASSPRLETEQYF,TGTGCCAGCAGCCCTCGACTGGAAACGGAGCAGTACTTC
TRBV6-1,TRBJ2-7,TRBD1,.,CASSELGTGAYEQYF,TGTGCCAGCAGTGAACTAGGGACAGGCGCCTACGAGCAGTACTTC
TRBV27,TRBJ1-6,.,.,CASSLADSSGPLHF,TGTGCCAGCAGTTTGGCAGACAGCTCAGGACCCCTCCACTTT
TRBV7-6,TRBJ1-5,.,.,CASSLGPKLHSNQPQHF,TGTGCCAGCAGCTTAGGGCCCAAGTTACATAGCAATCAGCCCCAGCATTTT
TRBV6-1,TRBJ1-6,.,.,CASSERFSHNSPLHF,TGTGCCAGCAGTGAGCGGTTCTCACATAATTCACCCCTCCACTTT
TRBV4-2,TRBJ1-1,TRBD1,.,CASSQDLRGTEAFF,TGTGCCAGCAGCCAAGATCTCAGGGGGACTGAAGCTTTCTTT
TRBV25-1,TRBJ2-1,.,.,CASSKTRAYVGEQFF,TGTGCCAGCAGTAAGACTAGAGCCTACGTCGGGGAGCAGTTCTTC
TRBV29-1,TRBJ2-5,.,.,CSVEVSASRETQYF,TGCAGCGTTGAGGTCTCCGCTAGCAGAGAGACCCAGTACTTC
TRBV7-2,TRBJ2-3,TRBD2,.,CASSFAGGPFNVDTQYF,TGTGCCAGCAGCTTCGCGGGGGGACCTTTCAACGTTGATACGCAGTATTTT
TRBV5-8,TRBJ2-7,TRBD1,.,CASSGTTGGFYEQYF,TGTGCCAGCAGCGGCACTACAGGGGGCTTCTACGAGCAGTACTTC
TRBV6-5,TRBJ1-1,.,.,CASSPWVSDTEAFF,TGTGCCAGCAGTCCCTGGGTGAGCGACACTGAAGCTTTCTTT
TRBV30,TRBJ1-1,TRBD1,.,CAWRLTGDTEAFF,TGTGCCTGGAGATTAACAGGGGACACTGAAGCTTTCTTT
TRBV3-1/TRBV3-2,TRBJ1-1,TRBD1,.,CASSQGQGNTEAFF,TGTGCCAGCAGCCAAGGACAGGGGAACACTGAAGCTTTCTTT
TRBV15,TRBJ1-1,.,.,CATSSEYVNTEAFF,TGTGCCACCAGCAGCGAGTACGTGAACACTGAAGCTTTCTTT
TRBV13,TRBJ2-7,TRBD1,.,CASSLTRGTGIFYEQYF,TGTGCCAGCAGCTTAACTAGGGGGACAGGGATATTCTACGAGCAGTACTTC
TRBV27,TRBJ2-7,.,.,CASRRQAPYEQYF,TGTGCCAGCAGGAGACAGGCACCCTACGAGCAGTACTTC
TRBV6-2/TRBV6-3,TRBJ1-2,.,.,CASSYQRGKVVGYTF,TGTGCCAGCAGTTACCAAAGGGGAAAGGTCGTCGGCTACACCTTC
TRBV5-1,TRBJ1-2,TRBD1,.,CASSPGQFIYGYTF,TGCGCCAGCAGCCCGGGACAGTTTATCTATGGCTACACCTTC